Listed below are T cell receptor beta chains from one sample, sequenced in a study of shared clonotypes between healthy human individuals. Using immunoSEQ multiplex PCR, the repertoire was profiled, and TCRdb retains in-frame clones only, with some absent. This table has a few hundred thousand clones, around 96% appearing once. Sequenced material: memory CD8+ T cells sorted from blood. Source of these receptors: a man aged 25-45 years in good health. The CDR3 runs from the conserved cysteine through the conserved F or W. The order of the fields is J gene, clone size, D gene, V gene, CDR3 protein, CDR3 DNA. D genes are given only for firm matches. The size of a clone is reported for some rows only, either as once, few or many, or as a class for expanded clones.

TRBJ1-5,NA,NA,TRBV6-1,CASRTQQVSNQPQHF,TGTGCCAGCAGGACCCAACAGGTGAGCAATCAGCCCCAGCATTTT
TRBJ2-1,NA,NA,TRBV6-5,CASSYSSGPPYNEQFF,TGTGCCAGCAGTTACTCGAGCGGGCCCCCCTACAATGAGCAGTTCTTC
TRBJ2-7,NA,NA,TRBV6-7,CASSYSNLKACGVYEQYF,TGTGCCAGCAGTTACTCGAATTTGAAAGCCTGCGGGGTCTACGAGCAGTACTTC
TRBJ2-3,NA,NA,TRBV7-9,CASSPNPDTQYF,TGTGCCAGCAGCCCTAACCCAGATACGCAGTATTTT
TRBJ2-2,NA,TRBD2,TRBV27,CASSLAGAGELFF,TGTGCCAGCAGTCTAGCGGGAGCCGGGGAGCTGTTTTTT
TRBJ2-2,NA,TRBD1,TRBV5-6,CASSLRDRGTGELFF,TGTGCCAGCAGCCTCCGGGACAGGGGCACCGGGGAGCTGTTTTTT
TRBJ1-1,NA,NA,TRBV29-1,CSVRGLNTEAFF,TGCAGCGTACGGGGCTTGAACACTGAAGCTTTCTTT
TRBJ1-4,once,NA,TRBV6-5,CASSYSGPEKLFF,TGTGCCAGCAGTTACTCTGGCCCCGAAAAACTGTTTTTT
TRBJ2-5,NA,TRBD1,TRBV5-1,CASRLTGETQYF,TGCGCCAGCAGGTTGACAGGGGAGACCCAGTACTTC
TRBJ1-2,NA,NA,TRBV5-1,CASSFRVPGLDGYTF,TGCGCCAGCAGCTTTAGGGTCCCAGGGTTGGATGGCTACACCTTC
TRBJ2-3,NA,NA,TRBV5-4,CASSLLGGRDTQYF,TGTGCCAGCAGCTTACTGGGCGGTAGGGATACGCAGTATTTT
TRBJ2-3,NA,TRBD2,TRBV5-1,CASSSRPGLAGGRTDTQYF,TGCGCCAGCAGCTCGAGACCGGGACTAGCGGGAGGACGTACAGATACGCAGTATTTT
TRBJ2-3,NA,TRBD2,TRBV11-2,CASSPATGTISTDTQYF,TGTGCCAGCAGCCCTGCCACCGGGACTATTAGCACAGATACGCAGTATTTT
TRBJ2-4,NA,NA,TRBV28,CASSQGLSNIQYF,TGTGCCAGCAGTCAGGGACTTAGCAACATTCAGTACTTC
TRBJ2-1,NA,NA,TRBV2,CASSEPQQVVGEQFF,TGTGCCAGCAGTGAACCCCAACAGGTTGTGGGAGAGCAGTTCTTC
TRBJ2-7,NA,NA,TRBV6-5,CASSYSAGGSYEQYF,TGTGCCAGCAGTTACTCGGCAGGGGGGTCCTACGAGCAGTACTTC
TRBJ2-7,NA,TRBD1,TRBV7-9,CASSSGTGLLYEQYF,TGTGCCAGCAGCTCCGGGACAGGCCTGCTGTACGAGCAGTACTTC
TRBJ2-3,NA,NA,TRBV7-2,CASSLASGRDTQYF,TGTGCCAGCTCGTTAGCCTCGGGGCGAGATACGCAGTATTTT
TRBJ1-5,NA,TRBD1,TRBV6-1,CASSGTGRQPQHF,TGTGCCAGCAGTGGGACAGGGCGGCAGCCCCAGCATTTT
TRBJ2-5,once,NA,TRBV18,CASSPPDRTRLGTQYF,TGTGCCAGCTCACCGCCCGACAGGACCCGACTAGGGACCCAGTACTTC
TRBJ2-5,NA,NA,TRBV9,CASSVGQIEETQYF,TGTGCCAGCAGCGTAGGACAAATAGAAGAGACCCAGTACTTC
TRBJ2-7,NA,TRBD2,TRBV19,CASSAVQGTRWEQYF,TGTGCCAGTAGTGCTGTACAAGGGACTAGATGGGAGCAGTACTTC
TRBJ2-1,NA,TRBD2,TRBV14,CASSQRLTSGNNEQFF,TGTGCCAGCAGCCAAAGGTTGACTAGCGGGAACAATGAGCAGTTCTTC
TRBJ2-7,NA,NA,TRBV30,CAWSGGHHEQYF,TGTGCCTGGAGTGGAGGCCACCACGAGCAGTACTTC
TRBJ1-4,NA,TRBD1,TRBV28,CASSDYQLGTGREKLFF,TGTGCCAGCAGCGATTACCAGTTAGGGACAGGGCGAGAAAAACTGTTTTTT
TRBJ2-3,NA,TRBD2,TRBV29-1,CSVFSGGVRDTQYF,TGCAGCGTTTTTAGCGGGGGGGTAAGAGATACGCAGTATTTT
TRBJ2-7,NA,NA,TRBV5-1,CASSLQRWEVDSYEQYF,TGCGCCAGCAGCCTTCAGAGATGGGAGGTTGACTCCTACGAGCAGTACTTC
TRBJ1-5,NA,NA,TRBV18,CASSPGDNQPQHF,TGTGCCAGCTCTCCAGGGGACAATCAGCCCCAGCATTTT
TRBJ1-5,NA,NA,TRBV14,CASSQEGGQPQHF,TGTGCCAGCAGCCAAGAGGGAGGTCAGCCCCAGCATTTT
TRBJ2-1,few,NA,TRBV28,CASRTSNEQFF,TGTGCCAGCAGGACTAGCAATGAGCAGTTCTTC
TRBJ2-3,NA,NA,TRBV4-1,CASSQLDTQYF,TGCGCCAGCAGCCAACTAGATACGCAGTATTTT
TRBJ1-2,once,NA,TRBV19,CASSRWSPTSAKEDGYTF,TGTGCCAGTAGCCGCTGGAGTCCAACAAGTGCGAAAGAGGATGGCTACACCTTC
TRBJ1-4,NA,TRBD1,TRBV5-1,CASSLQGATNEKLFF,TGCGCCAGCAGCCTGCAGGGGGCAACTAATGAAAAACTGTTTTTT
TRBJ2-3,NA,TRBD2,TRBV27,CASSPITPGLAGITDTQYF,TGTGCCAGCAGTCCAATTACCCCGGGACTAGCGGGGATCACAGATACGCAGTATTTT
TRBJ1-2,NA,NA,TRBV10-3,CAISGFSGGYTF,TGTGCCATCAGTGGCTTTTCGGGTGGCTACACCTTC
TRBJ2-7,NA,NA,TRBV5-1,CASSFFGPDHEQYF,TGCGCCAGCAGCTTTTTTGGTCCAGACCACGAGCAGTACTTC
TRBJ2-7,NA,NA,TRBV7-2,CASSFLLDSYEQYF,TGTGCCAGCAGCTTTCTACTGGACTCCTACGAGCAGTACTTC
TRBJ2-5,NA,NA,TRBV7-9,CASSVASETQYF,TGTGCCAGCAGCGTAGCCTCAGAGACCCAGTACTTC
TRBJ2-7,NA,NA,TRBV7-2,CASTLGRVGGLHEQYF,TGTGCCAGCACCCTAGGCCGGGTGGGGGGGCTCCACGAGCAGTACTTC
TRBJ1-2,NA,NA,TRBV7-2,CASSLGRDGYTF,TGTGCCAGCAGCTTAGGCAGGGATGGCTACACCTTC
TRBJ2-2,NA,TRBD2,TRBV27,CASSRLVAGVNTGELFF,TGTGCCAGCAGCCGCCTGGTAGCGGGAGTTAACACCGGGGAGCTGTTTTTT
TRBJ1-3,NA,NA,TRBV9,CASSVDEGNTIYF,TGTGCCAGCAGCGTAGATGAGGGAAACACCATATATTTT